The entry below gives a single T cell receptor beta chain sequence along with its context. The use of a sample-barcoded 5' primer and a J-beta primer mix characterized a second PCR of 7 to 11 cycles. One entry per CDR3 protein, called by TCRdb with MiXCR from the 5' RACE reads. Among more than 1.4 million distinct CDR3 sequences listed, around 39% were seen once. The CDR3 has 17 amino acids. Germline V gene data show CDR1 as SGHTA and CDR2 as FQGNSA. Every sample yielded at least 6.5 million isolated PBMCs. This entry is derived from a study of blood T cells in healthy people across ages. Study-wide background: Template switching picked up about one barcoded beta molecule for each two T cells.

The receptor was derived from a woman under 30 in good health. The V call is TRBV7-2, the J call TRBJ2-5, with 10 positions matching TRBD2. TRBJ2-7 matches the DNA end more closely, so the J call is doubtful. Sequenced: blood. The CDR3 DNA reads as TGTGCCAGCAGCTTAGCGTTAATCCCGGCTAGCGGGGGCGAGCAGTACTTC. Translating it yields CASSLALIPASGGEQYF.